The 28 T cell receptor beta chains below come from one sample, sequenced in a study of cytomegalovirus exposure and HLA in healthy donors. A multiplex PCR was run with 60 Vbeta primers and 13 Jbeta primers. Clones were read by immunoSEQ multiplex PCR, and TCRdb kept only the in-frame ones, dropping some. The repertoire consists of tens of thousands of clones, with around 70% occurring once and the leading ten covering roughly 9.8%. The source material was PBMCs. These receptors originate from a woman aged 45-59 years in good health and CMV-seropositive.

The chain combines TRBV2 with TRBJ1-1, with D perhaps TRBD1 (6 bases). Germline values: CDR1 SNHLY, CDR2 FYNNEI. The CDR3 is 15 residues long. V lost 9 bases, J lost 1 base, and 18 bases lay in between. Written as DNA, the CDR3 is TGTGCCAGTTCGTTATCCCGCAGGGGGAACACTGAAGCTTTCTTT. Translating it yields CASSLSRRGNTEAFF.

The genes are TRBV2 and TRBJ1-5, with a weak D call TRBD1 (5 bases). Germline lookup yields CDR1 SNHLY and CDR2 FYNNEI. The CDR3 has 14 residues. With 4 bases removed from V and 2 bases from J, the gap between germline ends came to 9 bases. The CDR3 region has the DNA TGTGCCAGCAGTGTACAGGCCGGCAATCAGCCCCAGCATTTT. Amino acid sequence: CASSVQAGNQPQHF.

The chain couples TRBV21-1 to TRBJ2-7; the table's D call, TRBD2, was not checked against the DNA. TRBV21-1 is described as a pseudogene. This CDR3 has 16 amino acids. The chain's CDR3 is CASSKDADGVFDEQYF. In DNA, the CDR3 is TGTGCCAGCAGCAAAGATGCCGACGGGGTCTTCGACGAGCAGTACTTC.

The genes are TRBV4-3 and TRBJ2-2; 7 nucleotides align to TRBD2. V lost 4 bases and J lost 4; bases outside the gene matches: 6. This CDR3 has 15 amino acids. Germline CDR1 and CDR2: LGHNA and YSLEER. The CDR3 DNA reads TGCGCCAGCAGCCCTCGGACGGGAGGCACCGGGGAGCTGTTTTTT. Its translation is CASSPRTGGTGELFF.

The chain couples TRBV30 to TRBJ1-6; no clear D. Germline values: CDR1 GTSNPN, CDR2 SVGIG (reference sequence). This CDR3 region has 13 residues. The ends were cut back, 4 bases at V and 13 bases at J, with 17 bases in the middle. As DNA, the CDR3 is TGTGCCTGGACCCCCGGACCGGGATTCCCCCTCCACTTT. Its translation: CAWTPGPGFPLHF.

The chain carries TRBV7-2 and TRBJ1-2; a possible D gene is TRBD1 (5 bases). CDR1 is SGHTA and CDR2 is FQGNSA in the germline V gene. CDR3 length: 14 residues. V dropped 5 bases and J dropped 4 bases, with 14 bases sitting between them. CDR3 DNA: TGTGCCAGCAGCGGGGGGGTCGGCCCCTATGGCTACACCTTC. Translation gives CASSGGVGPYGYTF. The complete variable domain, with remaining parts taken from reference TRBV7-2 and TRBJ1-2, reads GAGVSQSPSNKVTEKGKDVELRCDPISGHTALYWYRQSLGQGLEFLIYFQGNSAPDKSGLPSDRFSAERTGGSVSTLTIQRTQQEDSAVYLCASSGGVGPYGYTFGSGTRLTVV.

The chain has TRBV7-3 and TRBJ2-3, with a weak D call TRBD1 (5 bases). V was clipped by 3 bases and J by 0 bases, with 10 bases between them. CDR3 length: 15 residues. Germline assignment: CDR1 SGHTA and CDR2 FQGTGA. The CDR3 DNA reads TGTGCCAGCAGCTTCGGTGGGGCTAGCACAGATACGCAGTATTTT. It codes for CASSFGGASTDTQYF.

The chain carries TRBV4-3 and TRBJ2-1; no clear D. Trimming stripped 3 bases from V and 5 bases from J, with 8 bases between. The CDR3 has 13 amino acids. Looked up from germline, CDR1 is LGHNA and CDR2 is YSLEER. DNA of the CDR3: TGCGCCAGCAGCCACGGCGGCAACAATGAGCAGTTCTTC. This translates into CASSHGGNNEQFF.

The chain uses TRBV30 and TRBJ1-2; 7 bases agree with TRBD1. This CDR3 region has 14 residues. Germline lookup yields CDR1 GTSNPN and CDR2 SVGIG (reference sequence). The V gene end was trimmed by 2 bases and the J gene end by 6 bases; junction bases not matched to a gene: 9. The CDR3 DNA reads as TGTGCCTGGAGTCCCCCCCGCAGGGGGAATGGCTACACCTTC. Protein: CAWSPPRRGNGYTF.

V gene TRBV7-6 combines with J gene TRBJ2-7; D gene ambiguous. Germline V gives CDR1 SGHVS, CDR2 FNYEAQ. Trimming left V 1 base short and J 4 bases short, with 8 bases between. This CDR3 comprises 13 residues. The CDR3 is CASSLGLQYEQYF. CDR3 bases: TGTGCCAGCAGCTTAGGGCTTCAATACGAGCAGTACTTC.

V is TRBV5-4 and J is TRBJ2-3; TRBD2 matches at 10 bases. Trimming cost V 3 bases and J 5 bases; bases outside gene matches: 9. Germline loops: CDR1 SGHNT, CDR2 YYREEE (reference sequence). This CDR3 contains 16 residues. In DNA form, the CDR3 reads TGTGCCAGCAGCTGGGGGGGTAGCGGGAGGCTAGATACGCAGTATTTT. It codes for CASSWGGSGRLDTQYF.

The chain combines TRBV28 with TRBJ1-2; 7 nucleotides line up with TRBD1. Losses at the gene ends were 5 bases for V and 4 bases for J; bases not matched to a gene: 7. CDR1 and CDR2 from the germline V gene are MDHEN and SYDVKM. This CDR3 spans 14 amino acids. DNA for the CDR3: TGTGCCAGCAGTCCCCCAGGGGGGCCCTATGGCTACACCTTC. This translates into CASSPPGGPYGYTF.

This clone was seen just once. The sample holds other DNA sequences that translate to the same CDR3. V gene TRBV14 combines with J gene TRBJ1-1; D ambiguous. The CDR3 is 12 amino acids. From germline, CDR1 is SGHDN and CDR2 FVKESK. V lost 0 bases and J 11 bases, leaving 10 bases between the germline ends. This CDR3 reads CASSQEPGRAFF. The CDR3 bases are TGTGCCAGCAGCCAAGAACCAGGTCGGGCTTTCTTT.

This clone has a single count. The V gene is TRBV6-5, the J gene TRBJ1-2, with 7 bases fitting TRBD1. J lost 4 bases, V lost 5 bases, and 7 bases had no gene match. This CDR3 region has 14 residues. Germline assignment: CDR1 MNHEY and CDR2 SVGAGI. The CDR3 DNA reads as TGTGCCAGCAGTAGGGACAGACTTAGCTATGGCTACACCTTC. Its translation is CASSRDRLSYGYTF.

The V gene is TRBV30, the J gene TRBJ2-7, with 10 positions matching TRBD1. CDR1 and CDR2 (germline): GTSNPN, SVGIG (reference sequence). Trimming cost V 3 bases and J 3 bases; bases outside gene matches: 2. This CDR3 is built from 13 residues. Here the CDR3 DNA reads TGTGCCTGGAGAGGGACAGGGGTCTACGAGCAGTACTTC. Translating gives CAWRGTGVYEQYF.

The CDR3 loop is CASSDRGPGYTF. CDR3 nucleotide sequence: TGTGCCAGCTCGGACAGGGGTCCTGGCTACACCTTC. The rearrangement uses TRBV28 and TRBJ1-2; TRBD1 matches at 9 bases. The V and J ends lost 8 bases and 7 bases, in that order; junction bases with no gene match: 5. There are 12 residues in the CDR3. CDR1 and CDR2 from the germline V gene are MDHEN and SYDVKM.

This chain uses TRBV30 with TRBJ1-2, with 11 nucleotides matching TRBD1. The V segment lost 5 bases and the J segment 8 bases; nucleotides outside the gene matches: 13. The CDR3 has 15 residues. CDR1 is GTSNPN and CDR2 is SVGIG in the germline V gene (reference sequence). The DNA for the CDR3 is TGTGCCTGGGGACCGGGACAGGGGGTAACGGGGGGCTACACCTTC. Translating it yields CAWGPGQGVTGGYTF.

The gene calls are TRBV10-1 and TRBJ2-1, with TRBD2 matching over 11 bases. The CDR3 runs 19 residues. Germline-derived CDR1 and CDR2 are WNHNN and SYGVQD (reference sequence). V gave up 6 bases and J gave up 4 bases; unmatched junction bases: 17. The CDR3 nucleotides read TGCGCCAGCAGGCACCCTAGCGGGAGGACCCCCGGCACTTACAATGAGCAGTTCTTC. This sequence encodes CASRHPSGRTPGTYNEQFF.

V and J are TRBV30 and TRBJ1-1; maybe TRBD1 (5 bases). V lost 0 bases, J lost 7 bases, and 12 bases lay in between. This CDR3 region has 13 residues. CDR1 and CDR2 (germline): GTSNPN, SVGIG (reference sequence). The CDR3 DNA reads as TGTGCCTGGAGTGTACCGCAGGGATATGAAGCTTTCTTT. Amino acids: CAWSVPQGYEAFF.

The chain carries TRBV5-1 and TRBJ2-2, with D maybe TRBD2 (7 bases). Germline values: CDR1 SGHRS, CDR2 YFSETQ. This CDR3 is built from 17 residues. Trimming took off 2 bases at V and 6 bases at J, with 20 bases between the two ends. The CDR3, as DNA: TGCGCCAGCAGCTTCCCCTCAGGTGGGGGGGCCGCCGGGGAGCTGTTTTTT. Residues: CASSFPSGGGAAGELFF.

The CDR3 loop reads CSADRADTQYF. The CDR3 DNA follows: TGCAGTGCAGACAGGGCAGATACGCAGTATTTT. V usage is TRBV20-1 and J usage is TRBJ2-3; 7 nucleotides align to TRBD1. CDR1 and CDR2 (germline): DFQATT, SNEGSKA (reference sequence). J was trimmed by 4 bases and V by 6 bases; bases with no gene match: 1. The CDR3 runs 11 residues.

Here the CDR3 DNA reads TGTGCCAGCTCACCCCCGACCATCGGGAATGAAAAACTGTTTTTT. Protein product: CASSPPTIGNEKLFF. The rearrangement joins TRBV18 to TRBJ1-4; D ambiguous. Germline V lookup: CDR1 KGHSH, CDR2 LQKENI. Trimming stripped 3 bases from V and 5 bases from J, with 13 bases between. The CDR3 length is 15 residues. Full variable domain (outside the CDR3, taken from reference TRBV18 and TRBJ1-4): NAGVMQNPRHLVRRRGQEARLRCSPMKGHSHVYWYRQLPEEGLKFMVYLQKENIIDESGMPKERFSAEFPKEGPSILRIQQVVRGDSAAYFCASSPPTIGNEKLFFGSGTQLSVL.

The chain carries TRBV14 and TRBJ2-1; 11 bases are shared with TRBD2. The germline V gene encodes CDR1 SGHDN and CDR2 FVKESK. With V trimmed by 4 bases and J by 0 bases, 2 bases remained unmatched. The CDR3 spans 16 residues. CDR3: CASSPLAGGSYNEQFF. The DNA for the CDR3 is TGTGCCAGCAGCCCGCTAGCGGGAGGCTCCTACAATGAGCAGTTCTTC.

This clone was seen more than once but under ten times. The rearrangement joins TRBV5-6 to TRBJ2-5, with TRBD2 identical over 7 bases. The germline V gene has CDR1 SGHDT and CDR2 YYEEEE. There are 13 residues in the CDR3. The V segment lost 9 bases and the J segment 8 bases; nucleotides outside the gene matches: 13. CDR3 protein: CATSFSGGGTQYF. The CDR3 DNA is TGTGCCACCTCCTTCTCGGGGGGAGGAACCCAGTACTTC.

This chain uses TRBV27 with TRBJ2-3; maybe TRBD1 (6 bases). The CDR3 is 15 amino acids. Germline V lookup: CDR1 MNHEY, CDR2 SMNVEV (reference sequence). V shed 6 bases and J shed 5 bases, with 18 bases lying between them. CDR3 residues: CASSQGDISGDTQYF. Written as DNA, the CDR3 is TGTGCCAGCAGCCAAGGGGACATATCCGGAGATACGCAGTATTTT.

The chain employs TRBV10-1 and TRBJ2-3; D remains ambiguous. V was cut by 6 bases and J by 0 bases, with 7 bases left in between. This CDR3 region has 13 residues. From germline, CDR1 is WNHNN and CDR2 SYGVQD (reference sequence). The CDR3 loop reads CASSPGSTDTQYF. For the CDR3, the DNA is TGCGCCAGCAGCCCAGGTAGCACAGATACGCAGTATTTT.

The genes are TRBV11-2 and TRBJ2-2; D call uncertain. This CDR3 is 15 amino acids long. Germline V gene lookup returns CDR1 SGHAT and CDR2 FQNNGV. Trimming removed 2 bases from V and 1 base from J, with 8 bases in between. The CDR3 sequence is CASSLLYLNTGELFF. CDR3 DNA sequence: TGTGCCAGCAGCTTATTGTACTTGAACACCGGGGAGCTGTTTTTT.

The CDR3 reads CAWSVSPELPYEQYF. Written as DNA, the CDR3 is TGTGCCTGGAGTGTATCCCCGGAGCTGCCCTACGAGCAGTACTTC. This chain links TRBV30 with TRBJ2-7; D gene unclear. CDR1 and CDR2 from the germline V gene are GTSNPN and SVGIG (reference sequence). The V end lost 0 bases, the J end lost 2 bases, and 14 bases lay between the germline ends. The CDR3 is made up of 15 amino acids.